The rows below give T cell receptor beta chains drawn from one sample of a study of blood T cell repertoires in COVID-19. The method was immunoSEQ multiplex PCR; TCRdb's version includes in-frame clones alone and lacks a portion of them. Of approximately 80,000 clones in the sample, around 85% were seen once. Input material: peripheral blood. The receptors come from a woman of 80 years or more with COVID-19, enrolled during active disease. The CDR3 runs from the conserved cysteine through the conserved F or W. Each record gives: clone size, V gene, J gene, CDR3 length, D gene, CDR3 protein, CDR3 DNA. The D gene is left open where the match is weak. A clone size is listed for some rows: how often the clone was seen (once, few, many), or a class if it is expanded.

size: .; V: TRBV5-1; J: TRBJ2-6; length: 17; D: TRBD1; CDR3: CASSPHGQGPGANVLTF; DNA: TGCGCCAGCAGCCCCCATGGACAGGGCCCCGGGGCCAACGTCCTGACTTTC
size: once; V: TRBV7-2; J: TRBJ2-3; length: 15; D: TRBD2; CDR3: CASSPTSGAGDTQYF; DNA: TGTGCCAGCAGCCCGACTAGCGGGGCGGGGGATACGCAGTATTTT
size: .; V: TRBV6-5; J: TRBJ2-4; length: 14; D: .; CDR3: CASRPIEAKNIQYF; DNA: TGTGCCAGCAGGCCGATAGAAGCCAAAAACATTCAGTACTTC
size: once; V: TRBV11-2; J: TRBJ1-2; length: 15; D: TRBD1; CDR3: CASSLGGTGVSGYTF; DNA: TGTGCCAGCAGCTTAGGTGGGACAGGGGTTTCAGGCTACACCTTC
size: .; V: TRBV18; J: TRBJ2-2; length: 16; D: .; CDR3: CASSPRASWDTGELFF; DNA: TGTGCCAGCTCACCACGGGCCAGTTGGGACACCGGGGAGCTGTTTTTT
size: once; V: TRBV18; J: TRBJ2-3; length: 14; D: .; CDR3: CASSLVPGTDTQYF; DNA: TGTGCCAGCTCACTTGTCCCAGGGACAGATACGCAGTATTTT
size: .; V: TRBV19; J: TRBJ2-7; length: 15; D: TRBD2; CDR3: CASSTTSGRSYEQYF; DNA: TGTGCCAGTAGTACCACTAGCGGGCGCTCCTACGAGCAGTACTTC
size: .; V: TRBV5-4; J: TRBJ1-4; length: 12; D: .; CDR3: CASSAYNEKLFF; DNA: TGTGCCAGCAGCGCCTATAATGAAAAACTGTTTTTT
size: .; V: TRBV9; J: TRBJ1-2; length: 15; D: .; CDR3: CASSVVSGLDYGYTF; DNA: TGTGCCAGCAGCGTAGTATCCGGTCTTGACTATGGCTACACCTTC
size: .; V: TRBV25-1; J: TRBJ1-2; length: 13; D: .; CDR3: CADPEDSFYGYTF; DNA: TGTGCCGACCCCGAGGACAGTTTCTATGGCTACACCTTC
size: .; V: TRBV20-1; J: TRBJ2-1; length: 14; D: TRBD2; CDR3: CSASFSGLYNEQFF; DNA: TGCAGTGCTAGTTTTAGCGGGTTATACAATGAGCAGTTCTTC
size: .; V: TRBV4-2; J: TRBJ2-1; length: 15; D: .; CDR3: CASSQSSRVYNEQFF; DNA: TGTGCCAGCAGCCAATCTTCCAGGGTGTACAATGAGCAGTTCTTC
size: .; V: TRBV5-1; J: TRBJ2-7; length: 14; D: .; CDR3: CASSLGGNSYEQYF; DNA: TGCGCCAGCAGCTTGGGCGGGAACTCCTACGAGCAGTACTTC
size: few; V: TRBV18; J: TRBJ1-5; length: 15; D: .; CDR3: CASSPPIGADQPQHF; DNA: TGTGCCAGCTCACCACCGATAGGGGCTGATCAGCCCCAGCATTTT
size: .; V: TRBV10-3; J: TRBJ1-1; length: 15; D: .; CDR3: CAIRGLAAMNTEAFF; DNA: TGTGCCATCCGCGGTCTTGCAGCGATGAACACTGAAGCTTTCTTT
size: .; V: TRBV27; J: TRBJ1-3; length: 16; D: .; CDR3: CASSLSRGGSGNTIYF; DNA: TGTGCCAGCAGTTTAAGTCGGGGGGGCTCTGGAAACACCATATATTTT
size: once; V: TRBV10-3; J: TRBJ2-2; length: 18; D: TRBD1; CDR3: CAISRGVPGQGMSGELFF; DNA: TGTGCCATCAGTCGGGGAGTACCGGGACAGGGGATGTCCGGGGAGCTGTTTTTT
size: .; V: TRBV2; J: TRBJ1-2; length: 13; D: .; CDR3: CASSEFQGPGYTF; DNA: TGTGCCAGCAGTGAATTTCAGGGCCCTGGCTACACCTTC
size: .; V: TRBV7-2; J: TRBJ1-2; length: 19; D: TRBD1; CDR3: CASSLGLGTGGLTVYGYTF; DNA: TGTGCCAGCAGCTTAGGCTTGGGGACAGGGGGACTCACTGTCTATGGCTACACCTTC
size: .; V: TRBV7-9; J: TRBJ2-5; length: 15; D: TRBD2; CDR3: CASSRTGGLQETQYF; DNA: TGTGCCAGCAGCCGGACGGGAGGACTCCAAGAGACCCAGTACTTC
size: .; V: TRBV6-2/TRBV6-3; J: TRBJ2-7; length: 14; D: TRBD1; CDR3: CASSPGQRTYEQYF; DNA: TGTGCCAGCAGCCCGGGACAGAGGACCTACGAGCAGTACTTC
size: .; V: TRBV30; J: TRBJ2-3; length: 17; D: TRBD2; CDR3: CAWRPAGTSVYTDTQYF; DNA: TGTGCCTGGAGGCCTGCCGGGACTAGCGTTTACACAGATACGCAGTATTTT
size: .; V: TRBV3-1/TRBV3-2; J: TRBJ1-4; length: 15; D: .; CDR3: CASSPPGTTNEKLFF; DNA: TGTGCCAGCAGCCCCCCCGGGACTACGAATGAAAAACTGTTTTTT
size: .; V: TRBV27; J: TRBJ2-1; length: 21; D: TRBD2; CDR3: CASLSGTSGSVRVRGYNEQFF; DNA: TGTGCCAGTCTAAGTGGGACTAGCGGGAGTGTTAGGGTTAGGGGGTACAATGAGCAGTTCTTC
size: .; V: TRBV28; J: TRBJ1-5; length: 15; D: .; CDR3: CASSLRALLQQPQHF; DNA: TGTGCCAGCAGTTTACGAGCCCTACTCCAACAGCCCCAGCATTTT
size: .; V: TRBV9; J: TRBJ2-7; length: 16; D: TRBD1; CDR3: CASSDRPGTASYEQYF; DNA: TGTGCCAGCAGTGATCGACCCGGGACAGCTTCCTACGAGCAGTACTTC
size: .; V: TRBV2; J: TRBJ1-1; length: 13; D: .; CDR3: CASSTYPNTEAFF; DNA: TGTGCCAGCAGCACTTATCCGAACACTGAAGCTTTCTTT
size: few; V: TRBV11-2; J: TRBJ2-3; length: 17; D: .; CDR3: CASSSTRRAVGTDTQYF; DNA: TGTGCCAGCAGCTCCACCCGCCGAGCGGTCGGCACAGATACGCAGTATTTT
size: .; V: TRBV19; J: TRBJ1-2; length: 15; D: .; CDR3: CASTQGRLNFYGYTF; DNA: TGTGCCAGTACCCAGGGCAGACTTAATTTCTATGGCTACACCTTC
size: .; V: TRBV4-2; J: TRBJ2-3; length: 16; D: TRBD2; CDR3: CASSQGLAGRTDTQYF; DNA: TGTGCCAGCAGCCAAGGACTAGCGGGACGCACAGATACGCAGTATTTT
size: once; V: TRBV7-3; J: TRBJ2-3; length: 13; D: .; CDR3: CASSATPTDTQYF; DNA: TGTGCCAGCAGCGCTACCCCAACGGATACGCAGTATTTT
size: .; V: TRBV19; J: TRBJ1-2; length: 12; D: .; CDR3: CASSDNYLGYTF; DNA: TGTGCCAGTAGTGATAACTACCTTGGCTACACCTTC
size: .; V: TRBV29-1; J: TRBJ2-7; length: 13; D: TRBD2; CDR3: CSAKRGGPYEQYF; DNA: TGCAGCGCAAAGCGGGGGGGACCCTACGAGCAGTACTTC
size: .; V: TRBV18; J: TRBJ2-7; length: 12; D: .; CDR3: CASSPTVYEQYF; DNA: TGTGCCAGCTCACCGACAGTCTACGAGCAGTACTTC
size: few; V: TRBV18; J: TRBJ2-7; length: 13; D: TRBD1; CDR3: CASSSGTGYEQYF; DNA: TGTGCCAGCTCATCCGGGACAGGCTACGAGCAGTACTTC
size: .; V: TRBV2; J: TRBJ2-2; length: 16; D: TRBD2; CDR3: CASTGRLAGITGELFF; DNA: TGTGCCAGCACCGGCCGGCTAGCGGGAATAACCGGGGAGCTGTTTTTT
size: .; V: TRBV7-2; J: TRBJ1-5; length: 15; D: TRBD1; CDR3: CASSLYGTGGQPQHF; DNA: TGTGCCAGCAGCCTATATGGGACAGGAGGTCAGCCCCAGCATTTT
size: .; V: TRBV18; J: TRBJ1-4; length: 15; D: .; CDR3: CASSPYDIRNEKLFF; DNA: TGTGCCAGCTCACCCTATGATATCCGCAATGAAAAACTGTTTTTT
size: .; V: TRBV29-1; J: TRBJ2-1; length: 14; D: .; CDR3: CSVEILASYNEQFF; DNA: TGCAGCGTTGAAATCCTAGCCTCCTACAATGAGCAGTTCTTC
size: .; V: TRBV6-5; J: TRBJ2-5; length: 15; D: TRBD1; CDR3: CASSRDRGNFGAQYF; DNA: TGTGCCAGCAGTAGGGACAGGGGGAATTTTGGGGCCCAGTACTTC
size: few; V: TRBV30; J: TRBJ1-6; length: 12; D: .; CDR3: CAWSVGNSPLHF; DNA: TGTGCCTGGAGTGTCGGTAATTCACCCCTCCACTTT